The rows below give T cell receptor beta chains drawn from one sample of a study of OX40 agonist ivuxolimab in advanced cancers. Sequenced by immunoSEQ multiplex PCR; TCRdb stores in-frame clones only, minus some. The sample has roughly 87,000 clones, around 92% seen once. This material consisted of CD4+ or CD8+ T cells sorted from blood, taken in a trial of the OX40 agonist ivuxolimab. The receptors come from an adult with an advanced solid tumor such as melanoma, head and neck, liver or kidney cancer. Both conserved end residues are part of each CDR3. The D gene is left open where the match is weak. Clone size is not always given. Where it is, it says once, few, many or a class for expanded clones.

j_call clone_size v_call d_call cdr3_aa cdr3_nt
TRBJ1-2 - TRBV27 - CASSAALRSNYGYTF TGTGCCAGCAGTGCAGCGTTGCGTTCTAACTATGGCTACACCTTC
TRBJ1-1 - TRBV7-9 - CASSSWTENTEAFF TGTGCCAGCAGCTCATGGACAGAGAACACTGAAGCTTTCTTT
TRBJ1-1 - TRBV11-3 - CASSPGPNTEAFF TGTGCCAGCAGCCCGGGGCCGAACACTGAAGCTTTCTTT
TRBJ1-3 - TRBV7-9 TRBD1 CASSTNRGGSGNTIYF TGTGCCAGCAGCACGAACAGGGGAGGCTCTGGAAACACCATATATTTT
TRBJ1-3 once TRBV10-2 - CASTEGYGNTIYF TGCGCCAGCACAGAAGGGTATGGAAACACCATATATTTT
TRBJ2-7 once TRBV27 - CASSFSGQSYEQYF TGTGCCAGCAGTTTTTCAGGACAGTCCTACGAGCAGTACTTC
TRBJ2-7 - TRBV7-9 - CASSRPSSYEQYF TGTGCCAGCAGCCGGCCCAGCTCCTACGAGCAGTACTTC
TRBJ1-1 - TRBV28 - CASSLIRDTPGNTEAFF TGTGCCAGCAGTTTAATACGGGACACCCCGGGGAACACTGAAGCTTTCTTT
TRBJ2-2 - TRBV29-1 TRBD2 CSVTLAAGELFF TGCAGCGTGACACTAGCGGCCGGGGAGCTGTTTTTT
TRBJ2-7 - TRBV4-1 - CASSQVQESSYEQYF TGCGCCAGCAGCCAAGTTCAGGAGAGCTCCTACGAGCAGTACTTC
TRBJ2-3 - TRBV10-3 TRBD1 CAISVPAPGQGTDTQYF TGTGCCATCAGTGTCCCCGCTCCGGGACAGGGCACAGATACGCAGTATTTT
TRBJ2-1 - TRBV5-1 - CASSPGGTHEQFF TGCGCCAGCAGCCCCGGAGGGACCCATGAGCAGTTCTTC
TRBJ2-1 - TRBV13 TRBD2 CASSLGAGGGEQFF TGTGCCAGCAGCTTAGGCGCGGGGGGCGGGGAGCAGTTCTTC
TRBJ2-7 once TRBV11-2 - CASSLAESYEQYF TGTGCCAGCAGCTTAGCTGAGTCCTACGAGCAGTACTTC
TRBJ1-1 - TRBV7-8 TRBD1 CASSFSTGGYTEAFF TGTGCCAGCAGCTTCTCGACAGGGGGCTACACTGAAGCTTTCTTT
TRBJ2-1 - TRBV9 TRBD1 CASSVVGTGGYNEQFF TGTGCCAGCAGCGTAGTGGGGACAGGGGGTTACAATGAGCAGTTCTTC
TRBJ2-3 - TRBV7-9 - CASSFDGGADTQYF TGTGCCAGCAGCTTCGACGGAGGCGCAGATACGCAGTATTTT
TRBJ1-4 - TRBV28 - CASSTGAGNEKLFF TGTGCCAGCTCTACGGGTGCCGGGAATGAAAAACTGTTTTTT
TRBJ2-7 - TRBV13 - CASSFQGSYEQYF TGTGCCAGCAGCTTTCAGGGCTCCTACGAGCAGTACTTC
TRBJ2-3 - TRBV5-1 TRBD2 CASSPTSSGGSTDTQYF TGCGCCAGCAGCCCCACTTCTAGCGGGGGAAGCACAGATACGCAGTATTTT
TRBJ1-1 - TRBV9 TRBD1 CASRGQGAVEAFF TGTGCCAGCAGGGGACAGGGGGCGGTTGAAGCTTTCTTT
TRBJ2-2 once TRBV4-1 TRBD1 CASSQPTGDTGELFF TGCGCCAGCAGCCAGCCAACAGGGGACACCGGGGAGCTGTTTTTT
TRBJ1-6 - TRBV7-9 TRBD1 CASRPATGTFYNSPLHF TGTGCCAGCAGACCAGCGACAGGGACCTTTTATAATTCACCCCTCCACTTT
TRBJ2-5 - TRBV7-8 - CASSLEGGVGFETQYF TGTGCCAGCAGCTTAGAGGGTGGAGTTGGGTTTGAGACCCAGTACTTC
TRBJ2-3 once TRBV27 TRBD1 CASSSGTGGTDTQYF TGTGCCAGCAGCTCGGGGACAGGGGGCACAGATACGCAGTATTTT